The 30 T cell receptor beta chains listed next were all sequenced from one sample in a study of T cells in tuberculosis. Sorting used thawed, overnight-rested PBMC stained with anti-CD3, a viability dye and GMM-loaded CD1B tetramer. The CD1B tetramers carried C32 glucose monomycolate purified from Rhodococcus equi. Libraries were prepared by immunoSEQ multiplex PCR; TCRdb keeps only in-frame clonotypes and omits some of them. The sample carries 80,000 to 90,000 clones, under 95% recorded once. The source material was CD1b-GMM tetramer-negative cells sorted from PBMCs. These receptors all come from an adult woman with latent tuberculosis.

The table lists this clone with a count of one. The V and J genes are TRBV21-1 and TRBJ1-3. TRBV21-1 is termed a pseudogene. The CDR3 consists of 19 residues. The CDR3 region is CASSKKAGLNFRPGNTIYF. In nucleotides, the CDR3 is TGTGCCAGCAGCAAAAAAGCCGGACTCAACTTTAGGCCTGGAAACACCATATATTTT.

The genes are TRBV6-5 and TRBJ2-7; maybe TRBD1 (5 bases). Germline V gene data show CDR1 as MNHEY and CDR2 as SVGAGI. The CDR3 has 13 amino acids. V lost 8 bases to trimming and J lost 0 bases, with 11 bases between them. The CDR3 reads CASQGSSSYEQYV. The CDR3 nucleotides read TGTGCCAGCCAGGGATCAAGCTCCTACGAGCAGTACGTC.

This sequence joins TRBV7-9 and TRBJ1-4, with D perhaps matching TRBD1 (5 bases). Trimming took off 2 bases at V and 7 bases at J, with 11 bases between the two ends. The length of the CDR3 is 14 residues. CDR1 SEHNR and CDR2 FQNEAQ come from the germline V gene (reference sequence). The CDR3 reads CASSLPGGVEKLFF. In nucleotides, the CDR3 is TGTGCCAGCAGCTTACCGGGGGGGGTTGAAAAACTGTTTTTT.

The chain has TRBV7-9 and TRBJ2-7; 7 nucleotides agree with TRBD1. The junction had 4 bases not matched to a gene; V was cut back by 5 bases and J by 6 bases. The CDR3 contains 12 residues. Germline values: CDR1 SEHNR, CDR2 FQNEAQ (reference sequence). This CDR3 reads CASSPGGPEQYV. The CDR3 DNA is TGTGCCAGCAGCCCAGGGGGACCCGAGCAGTACGTC.

The V and J genes are TRBV9 and TRBJ2-1; 8 nucleotides match TRBD2. Germline V CDR1 and CDR2: SGDLS, YYNGEE. The CDR3 spans 13 residues. V shed 4 bases and J 9 bases; nucleotides not matched to a gene: 6. The CDR3 coding sequence is TGTGCCAGCAGCTTTAGCGGGGAGGTTGAGCAGTTCTTC. The encoded protein is CASSFSGEVEQFF.

This chain connects TRBV12-5 to TRBJ1-1, with D tentatively TRBD1 (5 bases). The CDR3 consists of 16 residues. Trimming took 5 bases from V and 0 from J, leaving 16 bases between them. CDR1 is LGHNT and CDR2 is FRNRAP in the germline V gene. The CDR3 spells CASGPRGVTVNTEAFF. CDR3 coding DNA: TGTGCTAGTGGTCCACGGGGGGTTACGGTGAACACTGAAGCTTTCTTT.

The rearrangement uses TRBV28 and TRBJ2-5, with D perhaps matching TRBD1 (5 bases). CDR3 size: 14 residues. Germline-derived CDR1 and CDR2 are MDHEN and SYDVKM. The V end was cut by 5 bases, the J end by 5 bases, with 15 bases between. The CDR3: CASSVQDIRETQYF. The CDR3 bases are TGTGCCAGCAGTGTACAGGACATCCGGGAGACCCAGTACTTC.

The chain links TRBV6-1 to TRBJ2-1; a possible D gene is TRBD1 (6 bases). The CDR3 totals 16 residues. V dropped 2 bases and J dropped 5 bases, with 16 bases sitting between them. Germline V gene data show CDR1 as MNHNS and CDR2 as SASEGT. This CDR3 reads CASSEMGGRGHNEQFF. In DNA form, the CDR3 reads TGTGCCAGCAGTGAAATGGGCGGCAGGGGCCACAATGAGCAGTTCTTC.

V usage is TRBV19 and J usage is TRBJ2-2, with TRBD1 as a possible D gene (6 bases). Germline loops: CDR1 LNHDA, CDR2 SQIVND (reference sequence). This CDR3 comprises 15 residues. V was trimmed by 5 bases and J by 5 bases, leaving 15 bases between them. The CDR3 protein is CASSSGQFGTGELFF. CDR3 nucleotide sequence: TGTGCCAGTAGTTCCGGACAGTTTGGAACCGGGGAGCTGTTTTTT.

The chain recombines TRBV5-6 with TRBJ2-1, with D unclear. The germline CDR1 and CDR2 sequences are SGHDT and YYEEEE. The CDR3 runs 13 residues. V was cut by 1 base and J by 6 bases, with 8 bases left in between. The CDR3 is CASSLNSRNEQFF. DNA of the CDR3: TGTGCCAGCAGCTTGAACTCCCGCAATGAGCAGTTCTTC.

The chain is built from TRBV5-1 and TRBJ1-3; possibly TRBD1 for D (6 bases). V lost 4 bases and J 4 bases, leaving 15 bases between the germline ends. The CDR3 has 15 residues. CDR1 and CDR2 from the germline V gene are SGHRS and YFSETQ. CDR3 bases: TGCGCCAGCAGCCTGAGCACAGGGATCGGAAACACCATATATTTT. As protein: CASSLSTGIGNTIYF.

The genes are TRBV6-6 and TRBJ1-2; perhaps TRBD1 as D (5 bases). The germline CDR1 and CDR2 sequences are MNHNY and SVGAGI (reference sequence). This CDR3 is 13 amino acids long. V was trimmed by 8 bases and J by 5 bases, leaving 15 bases between them. The CDR3 DNA sequence: TGTGCCAGCCGGAGCCGTCAGGGTTATGGCTACACCTTC. It codes for CASRSRQGYGYTF.

CDR3 sequence: CASRPRGQGFPEAFF. DNA for the CDR3: TGTGCCAGCAGACCCCGGGGACAGGGTTTCCCTGAAGCTTTCTTT. The V and J genes are TRBV28 and TRBJ1-1; TRBD1 matches 9 bases. The CDR3 has 15 amino acids. Germline V gene sequence: CDR1 MDHEN, CDR2 SYDVKM. The trim removed 6 bases at V and 6 bases at J, leaving 11 bases unmatched.

As regards this clone: The junction does not match germline at one end; this may be a read error. Written as DNA, the CDR3 is TGTGCTAGCAGCTCCCGTCGGGGAGATACGCAGTATTTT. This translates into CASSSRRGDTQYF. The chain combines TRBV7-7 with TRBJ2-3, with TRBD2 as a possible D gene (5 bases). From germline, CDR1 is SSHAT and CDR2 FNYEAQ (reference sequence). The CDR3 length is 13 residues.

The chain recombines TRBV25-1 with TRBJ1-5; 7 bases align to TRBD1. This CDR3 is 14 amino acids long. CDR1 is MGHDK and CDR2 is SYGVNS in the germline V gene. The ends lost 5 bases at V and 3 bases at J; junction bases unmatched: 4. The CDR3 nucleotides read TGTGCCAGCAGTCAGACAGGGCACAATCAGCCCCAGCATTTT. Its protein product is CASSQTGHNQPQHF.

This clone was recorded only once. Here the CDR3 DNA reads TGCAGCGGGCGGGACGGGTGGGGAGATGGCTACACCTTC. This gives the protein CSGRDGWGDGYTF. The gene calls are TRBV29-1 and TRBJ1-2; D is perhaps TRBD1 (5 bases). Trimming left V 7 bases short and J 6 bases short, with 18 bases between. This CDR3 has 13 amino acids. CDR1 and CDR2 from the germline V gene are SQVTM and ANQGSEA.

The rearrangement joins TRBV27 to TRBJ2-7; a possible D gene is TRBD2 (5 bases). The V gene lost 6 bases and the J gene lost 3 bases, with 15 bases spanning the gap. The CDR3 has 14 amino acids. Looked up from germline, CDR1 is MNHEY and CDR2 is SMNVEV (reference sequence). CDR3 in DNA: TGTGCCAGCAGAGAGGGATTTGGGATCTACGAGCAGTACTTC. Its protein is CASREGFGIYEQYF.

The genes are TRBV5-1 and TRBJ1-6; D is uncertain. Trimming took 3 bases from V and 0 from J, leaving 7 bases between them. The CDR3 totals 15 residues. Germline loops: CDR1 SGHRS, CDR2 YFSETQ. CDR3 loop: CASSSASSYNSPLHF. The DNA of the CDR3 is TGCGCCAGCAGCTCCGCGAGCTCCTATAATTCACCCCTCCACTTT.

The V and J genes are TRBV29-1 and TRBJ1-5; D unclear. The CDR3 consists of 13 residues. Trimming removed 4 bases at V and 1 base at J, with 8 bases between. Germline CDR1 SQVTM, CDR2 ANQGSEA. The CDR3 DNA reads TGCAGCGTTGGGACGGGGAGCAATCAGCCCCAGCATTTT. This sequence encodes CSVGTGSNQPQHF.

This sequence joins TRBV6-5 and TRBJ2-3; the match to TRBD2 covers 9 bases. V shed 0 bases and J 5 bases; nucleotides not matched to a gene: 6. The CDR3 is made up of 16 amino acids. CDR1 and CDR2 (germline): MNHEY, SVGAGI. The CDR3 loop reads CASSYSGGGVKDTQYF. CDR3 in DNA: TGTGCCAGCAGTTACTCGGGCGGGGGGGTAAAAGATACGCAGTATTTT.

This clone has only one observation. The chain combines TRBV9 with TRBJ2-3; tentative D call: TRBD2 (6 bases). The ends were cut back, 0 bases at V and 4 bases at J, with 12 bases in the middle. Germline-derived CDR1 and CDR2 are SGDLS and YYNGEE. The CDR3 is 15 residues long. CDR3 DNA sequence: TGTGCCAGCAGCGTAGATAGCGGAAAGGCAGATACGCAGTATTTT. Translating gives CASSVDSGKADTQYF.

The rearrangement joins TRBV6-1 to TRBJ1-2; unclear D gene. CDR1 MNHNS and CDR2 SASEGT come from the germline V gene. Trimming pared 2 bases from V and 8 bases from J, leaving 12 bases between. This CDR3 has 13 residues. The DNA of the CDR3 is TGTGCCAGCAGTGAAAACTGGTTGGGCGGCTACACCTTC. It is translated as CASSENWLGGYTF.

This chain connects TRBV5-1 to TRBJ1-1, with D possibly TRBD1 on 5 matching bases. Germline V gives CDR1 SGHRS, CDR2 YFSETQ. The CDR3 runs 14 residues. Trimming took 7 bases from V and 1 from J, leaving 14 bases between them. For the CDR3, the DNA is TGCGCCAGCGAACCAGGACACCCGAACACTGAAGCTTTCTTT. This gives the protein CASEPGHPNTEAFF.

This chain uses TRBV29-1 with TRBJ2-7; D uncertain. The V end was cut by 7 bases, the J end by 3 bases, with 19 bases between. This CDR3 region has 14 residues. Germline CDR1 and CDR2: SQVTM and ANQGSEA. The CDR3 sequence is CSAQLPRHLYEQYV. Here the CDR3 DNA reads TGCAGCGCTCAACTCCCGAGACATCTCTACGAGCAGTACGTC.

This chain connects TRBV27 to TRBJ1-3; D uncertain. CDR1 is MNHEY, CDR2 SMNVEV, per germline (reference sequence). V lost 5 bases and J 2 bases, leaving 13 bases between the germline ends. CDR3 length: 15 amino acids. In DNA form, the CDR3 reads TGTGCCAGCAGTCCAGACACGTATCCTGGAAACACCATATATTTT. It yields the protein CASSPDTYPGNTIYF.

The chain carries TRBV2 and TRBJ2-7; D call uncertain. This CDR3 is built from 12 residues. V lost 2 bases and J lost 7, with 9 bases in between. Germline V lookup: CDR1 SNHLY, CDR2 FYNNEI. The CDR3 DNA is TGTGCCAGCAGTGAAAAGCTGGGAGAGCAGTACGTC. It specifies CASSEKLGEQYV.

The V gene is TRBV5-6, the J gene TRBJ2-2; a possible D gene is TRBD2 (6 bases). There are 15 residues in the CDR3. Germline V gene data show CDR1 as SGHDT and CDR2 as YYEEEE. Trimming removed 4 bases from V and 3 bases from J, with 13 bases in between. In DNA form, the CDR3 reads TGTGCCAGCAGCGCTACGGGACTTTACACCGGGGAGCTGTTTTTT. Amino acid sequence: CASSATGLYTGELFF.

This chain links TRBV6-5 with TRBJ1-2; D may be TRBD1 (6 bases). The germline V gene encodes CDR1 MNHEY and CDR2 SVGAGI. The CDR3 sequence is 14 residues long. V dropped 0 bases and J dropped 4 bases, with 9 bases sitting between them. The CDR3: CASSYSTTGYGYTF. In DNA form, the CDR3 reads TGTGCCAGCAGTTACTCCACGACAGGCTATGGCTACACCTTC.

This clone was picked up a small number of times. The chain joins TRBV5-4 to TRBJ1-1; no clear D gene. Looked up from germline, CDR1 is SGHNT and CDR2 is YYREEE (reference sequence). The CDR3 extends over 13 amino acids. Trimming left V 1 base short and J 6 bases short, with 10 bases between. The CDR3 DNA reads TGTGCCAGCAGCTTGAACCAGCGGGCTGAAGCTTTCTTT. Translating it yields CASSLNQRAEAFF.

This chain links TRBV11-3 with TRBJ2-2; 9 bases agree with TRBD1. Germline CDR1 reads SGHNT; CDR2 reads YENEEA. The CDR3 consists of 14 residues. The trim removed 5 bases at V and 6 bases at J, leaving 4 bases unmatched. The CDR3 coding sequence is TGTGCCAGCAGCCTGGGACAGGGCTCCGGGGAGCTGTTTTTT. This codes for CASSLGQGSGELFF.